This entry is about one T cell receptor (beta chain). Its antigen is unidentified. The sample originates from a study of a mutant IDH1 vaccine in newly diagnosed glioma. Study as a whole: The start of vaccination came 4-6 weeks after radiotherapy alone, or with temozolomide cycles. Findings and caveats of the study: The vaccine induced immune responses, and these occurred in around 93% of patients.

The sample's time point: week 11, during vaccination. Vaccinated patients received 300 ug of mutant IDH1 20-mer peptide per dose, with topical imiquimod. The donor cohort comprised cases of new WHO grade 3 or 4 IDH1-mutant, ATRX-lost astrocytoma. Germline trimming cut 1 base from V and 0 bases from J; bases unmatched to any gene: 4. This CDR3 is 17 amino acids long. CDR1 and CDR2 (germline): LNHNV, YYDKDF (reference sequence). The protocol was immunoSEQ multiplex PCR, while the TCRdb copy is restricted to in-frame clones and leaves out a portion. The table includes over 60,000 clones, about nine tenths detected once.

The receptor comes from a man in his forties with glioma. The sequencing used PBMCs, collected from a glioma patient whose treatment included an IDH1 peptide vaccine. The rearrangement uses TRBV15 and TRBJ2-1; TRBD2 aligns across 9 bases. CDR3: CATSRAHSGGSYNEQFF. Written as DNA, the CDR3 is TGTGCCACCAGCAGAGCTCATAGCGGGGGCTCCTACAATGAGCAGTTCTTC.